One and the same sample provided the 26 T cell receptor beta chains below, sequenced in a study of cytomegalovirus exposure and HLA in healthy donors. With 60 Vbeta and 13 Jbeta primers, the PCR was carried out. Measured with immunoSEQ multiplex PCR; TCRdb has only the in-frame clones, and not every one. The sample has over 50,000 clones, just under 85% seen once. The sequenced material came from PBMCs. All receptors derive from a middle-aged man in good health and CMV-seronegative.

CDR3 sequence: CASSLGTAGGYEQYV. In DNA, the CDR3 is TGCGCCAGCAGCTTGGGTACAGCGGGGGGGTACGAGCAGTACGTC. The V gene is TRBV5-1, the J gene TRBJ2-7; 10 nucleotides match TRBD2. The CDR3 length is 15 residues. CDR1 and CDR2 (germline): SGHRS, YFSETQ. After removal of 0 bases from V and 4 bases from J, the junction contained 4 bases not matched to a gene.

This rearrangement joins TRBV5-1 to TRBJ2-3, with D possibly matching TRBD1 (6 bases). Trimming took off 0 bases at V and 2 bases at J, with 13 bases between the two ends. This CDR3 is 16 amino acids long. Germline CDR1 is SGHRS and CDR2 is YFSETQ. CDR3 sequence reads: CASSLAIQGDTDTQYF. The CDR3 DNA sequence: TGCGCCAGCAGCTTGGCAATACAGGGAGACACAGATACGCAGTATTTT.

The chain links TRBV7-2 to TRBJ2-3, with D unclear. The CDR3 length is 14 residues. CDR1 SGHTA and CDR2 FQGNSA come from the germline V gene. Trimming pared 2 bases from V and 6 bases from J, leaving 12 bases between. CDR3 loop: CASSLTMSRDTQYF. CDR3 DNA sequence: TGTGCCAGCAGCTTAACCATGAGTCGGGATACGCAGTATTTT.

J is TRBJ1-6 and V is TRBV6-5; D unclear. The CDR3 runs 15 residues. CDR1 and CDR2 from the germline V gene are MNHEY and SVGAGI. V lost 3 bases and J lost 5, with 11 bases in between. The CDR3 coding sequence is TGTGCCAGCAGTTATGGTTTACAGAATAATTCACCCCTCCACTTT. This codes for CASSYGLQNNSPLHF.

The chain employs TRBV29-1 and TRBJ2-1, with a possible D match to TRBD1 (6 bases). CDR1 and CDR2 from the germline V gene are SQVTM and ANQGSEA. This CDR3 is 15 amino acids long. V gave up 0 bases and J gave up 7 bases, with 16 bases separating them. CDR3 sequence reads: CSVEDRFGRGNEQFF. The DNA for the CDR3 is TGCAGCGTTGAAGATCGATTCGGCAGGGGAAATGAGCAGTTCTTC.

CDR3 nucleotide sequence: TGTGCCAGCAGCTTGCAGGGGTCAGAGACCCAGTACTTC. This gives the protein CASSLQGSETQYF. The chain couples TRBV5-8 to TRBJ2-5; D is possibly TRBD1 (6 bases). CDR1 is SGHTS and CDR2 is YDEGEE in the germline V gene. CDR3 length: 13 amino acids. Trimming shortened V by 1 base and J by 4 bases, and 8 bases separated the two germline ends. Supplemented by reference TRBV5-8 and TRBJ2-5, the full variable domain reads EAGVTQSPTHLIKTRGQQATLRCSPISGHTSVYWYQQALGLGLQFLLWYDEGEERNRGNFPPRFSGRQFPNYSSELNVNALELEDSALYLCASSLQGSETQYFGPGTRLLVL.

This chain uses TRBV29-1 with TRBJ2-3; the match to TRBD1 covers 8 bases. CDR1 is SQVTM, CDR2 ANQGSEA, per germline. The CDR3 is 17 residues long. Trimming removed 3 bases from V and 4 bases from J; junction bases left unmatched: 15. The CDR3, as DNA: TGCAGCGTTGAGGGGACAGGAGGCTTCGGTCTTCCAGATACGCAGTATTTT. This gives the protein CSVEGTGGFGLPDTQYF.

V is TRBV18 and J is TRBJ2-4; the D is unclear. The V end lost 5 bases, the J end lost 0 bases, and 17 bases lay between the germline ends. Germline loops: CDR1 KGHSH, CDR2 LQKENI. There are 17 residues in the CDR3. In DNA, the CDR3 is TGTGCCAGCTCAGCAGGTGTTGGGCCTCTAGCCAAAAACATTCAGTACTTC. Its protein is CASSAGVGPLAKNIQYF.

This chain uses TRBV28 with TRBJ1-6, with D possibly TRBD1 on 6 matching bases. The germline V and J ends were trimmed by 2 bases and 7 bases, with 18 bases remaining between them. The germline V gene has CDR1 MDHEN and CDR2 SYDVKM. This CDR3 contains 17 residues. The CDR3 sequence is CASSLGIGGAGNSPLHF. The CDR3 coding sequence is TGTGCCAGCAGTTTAGGGATCGGGGGGGCTGGGAATTCACCCCTCCACTTT. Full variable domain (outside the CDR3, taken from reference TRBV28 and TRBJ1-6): DVKVTQSSRYLVKRTGEKVFLECVQDMDHENMFWYRQDPGLGLRLIYFSYDVKMKEKGDIPEGYSVSREKKERFSLILESASTNQTSMYLCASSLGIGGAGNSPLHFGNGTRLTVT.

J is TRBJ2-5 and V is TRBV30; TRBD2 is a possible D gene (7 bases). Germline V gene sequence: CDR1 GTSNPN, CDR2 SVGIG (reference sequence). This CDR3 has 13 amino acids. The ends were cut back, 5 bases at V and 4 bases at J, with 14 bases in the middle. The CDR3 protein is CAWSGGRAETQYF. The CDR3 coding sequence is TGTGCCTGGTCCGGGGGGCGTGCAGAGACCCAGTACTTC.

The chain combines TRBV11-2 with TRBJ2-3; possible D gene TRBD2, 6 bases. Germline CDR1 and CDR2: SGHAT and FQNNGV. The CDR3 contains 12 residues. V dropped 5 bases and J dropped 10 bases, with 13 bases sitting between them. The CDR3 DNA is TGTGCCAGCAGCCCCATGGGGGGTCCGCAGTATTTT. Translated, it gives CASSPMGGPQYF.

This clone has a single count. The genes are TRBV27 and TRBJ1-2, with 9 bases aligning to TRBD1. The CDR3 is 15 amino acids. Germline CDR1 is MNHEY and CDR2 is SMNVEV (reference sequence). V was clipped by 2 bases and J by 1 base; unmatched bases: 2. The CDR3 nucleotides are TGTGCCAGCAGTTTAGGGACAGGGAATAACTATGGCTACACCTTC. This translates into CASSLGTGNNYGYTF.

The CDR3 protein is CASSRAGGPRETQYF. The CDR3 region has the DNA TGTGCCAGCAGCCGAGCGGGGGGCCCTCGAGAGACCCAGTACTTC. This rearrangement joins TRBV7-6 to TRBJ2-5, with TRBD2 identical over 9 bases. This CDR3 has 15 residues. The ends lost 5 bases at V and 4 bases at J; junction bases unmatched: 8. From germline, CDR1 is SGHVS and CDR2 FNYEAQ.

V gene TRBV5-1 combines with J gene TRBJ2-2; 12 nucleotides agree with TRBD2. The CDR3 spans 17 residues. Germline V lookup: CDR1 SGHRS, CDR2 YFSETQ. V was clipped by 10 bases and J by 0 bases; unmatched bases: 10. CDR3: CACQTSGGPANTGELFF. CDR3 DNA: TGCGCCTGCCAGACTAGCGGGGGTCCCGCGAACACCGGGGAGCTGTTTTTT. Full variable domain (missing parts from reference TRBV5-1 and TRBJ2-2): KAGVTQTPRYLIKTRGQQVTLSCSPISGHRSVSWYQQTPGQGLQFLFEYFSETQRNKGNFPGRFSGRQFSNSRSEMNVSTLELGDSALYLCACQTSGGPANTGELFFGEGSRLTVL.

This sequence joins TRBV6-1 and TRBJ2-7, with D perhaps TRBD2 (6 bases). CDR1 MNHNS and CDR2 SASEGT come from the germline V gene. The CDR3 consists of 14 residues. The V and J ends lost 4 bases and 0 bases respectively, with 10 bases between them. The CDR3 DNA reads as TGTGCCAGCAGTGTCGGAGGGTACTCCTACGAGCAGTACTTC. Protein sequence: CASSVGGYSYEQYF.

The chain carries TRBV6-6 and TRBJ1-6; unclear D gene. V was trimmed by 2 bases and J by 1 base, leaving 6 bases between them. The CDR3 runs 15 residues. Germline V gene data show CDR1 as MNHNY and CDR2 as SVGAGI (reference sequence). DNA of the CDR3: TGTGCCAGCAGTTACCGGGAATCCTATAATTCACCCCTCCACTTT. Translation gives CASSYRESYNSPLHF.

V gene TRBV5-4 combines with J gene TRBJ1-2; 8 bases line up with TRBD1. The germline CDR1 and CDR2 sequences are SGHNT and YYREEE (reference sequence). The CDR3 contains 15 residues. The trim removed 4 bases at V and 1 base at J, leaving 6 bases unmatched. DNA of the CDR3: TGTGCCAGCAGCCCGGCGGGACAGGATAACTATGGCTACACCTTC. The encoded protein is CASSPAGQDNYGYTF. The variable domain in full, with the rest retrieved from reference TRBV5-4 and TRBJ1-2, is ETGVTQSPTHLIKTRGQQVTLRCSSQSGHNTVSWYQQALGQGPQFIFQYYREEENGRGNFPPRFSGLQFPNYSSELNVNALELDDSALYLCASSPAGQDNYGYTFGSGTRLTVV.

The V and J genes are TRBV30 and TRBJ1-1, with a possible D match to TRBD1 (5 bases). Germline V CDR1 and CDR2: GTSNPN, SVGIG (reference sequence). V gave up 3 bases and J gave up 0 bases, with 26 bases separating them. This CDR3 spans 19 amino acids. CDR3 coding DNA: TGTGCCTGGAGCGGTGTTCAAATGGGGCCAAGACACATGAACACTGAAGCTTTCTTT. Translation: CAWSGVQMGPRHMNTEAFF.

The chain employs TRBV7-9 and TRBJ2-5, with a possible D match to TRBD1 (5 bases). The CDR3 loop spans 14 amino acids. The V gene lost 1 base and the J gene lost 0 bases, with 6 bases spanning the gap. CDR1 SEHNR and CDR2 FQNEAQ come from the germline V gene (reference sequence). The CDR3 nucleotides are TGTGCCAGCAGCTTAGACAGGTACCAAGAGACCCAGTACTTC. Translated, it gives CASSLDRYQETQYF.

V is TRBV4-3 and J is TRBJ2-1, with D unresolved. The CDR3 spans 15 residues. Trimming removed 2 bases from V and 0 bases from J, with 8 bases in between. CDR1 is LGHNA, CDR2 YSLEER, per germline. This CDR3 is CASSQYKSSYNEQFF. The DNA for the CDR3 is TGCGCCAGCAGCCAATATAAGAGCTCCTACAATGAGCAGTTCTTC.

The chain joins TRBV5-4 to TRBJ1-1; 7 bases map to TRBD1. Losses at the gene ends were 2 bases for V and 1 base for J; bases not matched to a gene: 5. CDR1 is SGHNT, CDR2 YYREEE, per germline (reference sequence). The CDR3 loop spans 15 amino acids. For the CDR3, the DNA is TGTGCCAGCAGCTTATACAGGGGACAGAACACTGAAGCTTTCTTT. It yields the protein CASSLYRGQNTEAFF. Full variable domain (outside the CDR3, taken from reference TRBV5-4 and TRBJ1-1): ETGVTQSPTHLIKTRGQQVTLRCSSQSGHNTVSWYQQALGQGPQFIFQYYREEENGRGNFPPRFSGLQFPNYSSELNVNALELDDSALYLCASSLYRGQNTEAFFGQGTRLTVV.

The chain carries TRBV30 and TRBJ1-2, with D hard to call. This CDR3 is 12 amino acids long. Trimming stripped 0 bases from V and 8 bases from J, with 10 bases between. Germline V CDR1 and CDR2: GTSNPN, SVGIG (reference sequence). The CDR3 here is CAWSVRGGGYTF. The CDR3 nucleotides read TGTGCCTGGAGTGTACGGGGTGGGGGCTACACCTTC. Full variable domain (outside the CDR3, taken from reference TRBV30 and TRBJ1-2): SQTIHQWPATLVQPVGSPLSLECTVEGTSNPNLYWYRQAAGRGLQLLFYSVGIGQISSEVPQNLSASRPQDRQFILSSKKLLLSDSGFYLCAWSVRGGGYTFGSGTRLTVV.

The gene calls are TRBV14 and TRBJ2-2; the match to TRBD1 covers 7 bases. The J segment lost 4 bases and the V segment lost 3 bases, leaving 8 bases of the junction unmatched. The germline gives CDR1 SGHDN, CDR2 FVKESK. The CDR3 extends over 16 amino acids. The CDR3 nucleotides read TGTGCCAGCAGCCAGAGAAGGGACAGTTCCACCGGGGAGCTGTTTTTT. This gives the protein CASSQRRDSSTGELFF. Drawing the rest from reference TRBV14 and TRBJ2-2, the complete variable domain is EAGVTQFPSHSVIEKGQTVTLRCDPISGHDNLYWYRRVMGKEIKFLLHFVKESKQDESGMPNNRFLAERTGGTYSTLKVQPAELEDSGVYFCASSQRRDSSTGELFFGEGSRLTVL.

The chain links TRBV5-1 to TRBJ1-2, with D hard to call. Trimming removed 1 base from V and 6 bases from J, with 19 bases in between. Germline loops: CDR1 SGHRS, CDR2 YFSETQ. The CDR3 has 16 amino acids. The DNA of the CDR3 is TGCGCCAGCAGCTTGATCCTGCAGTCGGGAACGAATGGCTACACCTTC. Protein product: CASSLILQSGTNGYTF.

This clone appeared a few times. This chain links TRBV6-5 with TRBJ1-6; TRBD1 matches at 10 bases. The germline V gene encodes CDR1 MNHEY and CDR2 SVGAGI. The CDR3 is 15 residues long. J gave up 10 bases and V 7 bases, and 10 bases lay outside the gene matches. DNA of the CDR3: TGTGCCAGCAAAGCCGGGACAGGGGATTACTCACCCCTCCACTTT. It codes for CASKAGTGDYSPLHF.

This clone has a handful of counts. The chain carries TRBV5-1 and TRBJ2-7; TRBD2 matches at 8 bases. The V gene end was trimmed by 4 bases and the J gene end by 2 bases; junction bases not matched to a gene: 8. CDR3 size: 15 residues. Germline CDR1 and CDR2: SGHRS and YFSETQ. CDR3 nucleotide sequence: TGCGCCAGCAGCCCACGGGGGGGCGCGGCCTACGAGCAGTACTTC. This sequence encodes CASSPRGGAAYEQYF.